This T cell receptor beta chain comes out of a study of blood T cells in healthy people across ages. The use of a sample-barcoded 5' primer and a J-beta primer mix characterized a second PCR of about 6 to 12 cycles. Individual samples furnished no less than 2.5 million CDR3-containing paired-end reads apiece. TCRdb re-derived calls from the 5' RACE reads in MiXCR, one entry per CDR3 protein. The sample lists over 1,500,000 distinct CDR3 sequences, about 49% occurring once. Study-level findings and limits: When set beside aged donors, long-lived donors presented more naive CD4+ cells and higher diversity. From one million sequenced T cells, diversity estimates were lower bounds. Age showed a roughly linear inverse relationship with TCR beta diversity per million T cells.

Trimming removed 4 bases at V and 11 bases at J, with 20 bases between. Looked up from germline, CDR1 is LGHNA and CDR2 is YSLEER. This CDR3 contains 14 residues. For this clonotype: Its target is not known.

The TCR sequence derives from a woman between 35 and 50 years old in good health. The chain links TRBV4-3 to TRBJ2-5; D unclear. Sequencing was done on a sample of blood. The CDR3 coding sequence is TGCGCCAGCAGCCCAGATGAGGTGGCATCGGAGCAGTACTTC. It is translated as CASSPDEVASEQYF.